These T cell receptor beta chains were read from a single sample in a study of cytomegalovirus exposure and HLA in healthy donors. Produced via immunoSEQ multiplex PCR; TCRdb's table is partial and in-frame only. The sample data list 180,000 or so clones. Sequenced input: PBMCs. These receptors originate from a boy between 10 and 17 years old in good health and CMV-seronegative. Both conserved end residues are part of each CDR3. Each record gives: D gene, V gene, J gene, CDR3 protein, CDR3 DNA. D genes are given only for firm matches.

D: TRBD2; V: TRBV4-1; J: TRBJ2-2; CDR3: CASSLLAGGPTGELFF; DNA: TGCGCCAGCAGCTTACTAGCGGGGGGGCCCACCGGGGAGCTGTTTTTT
D: .; V: TRBV4-2; J: TRBJ1-6; CDR3: CASSLEYPARALHF; DNA: TGTGCCAGCAGCCTAGAATATCCGGCCAGGGCCCTCCACTTT
D: .; V: TRBV25-1; J: TRBJ1-1; CDR3: CASSEGGLMNTEAFF; DNA: TGTGCCAGCAGTGAGGGAGGTCTGATGAACACTGAAGCTTTCTTT
D: TRBD1; V: TRBV6-1; J: TRBJ2-7; CDR3: CASEQGGYEQYF; DNA: TGTGCCAGCGAACAGGGGGGTTACGAGCAGTACTTC
D: TRBD1; V: TRBV6-5; J: TRBJ2-5; CDR3: CASSSGGVETQYF; DNA: TGTGCCAGCAGCTCAGGGGGCGTTGAGACCCAGTACTTC
D: .; V: TRBV12-2; J: TRBJ2-4; CDR3: CASRLACRLGGPLNIQYF; DNA: TGTGCAAGTCGCTTAGCGTGCCGGTTGGGGGGGCCTCTGAACATTCAGTACTTC
D: .; V: TRBV6-5; J: TRBJ2-2; CDR3: CASSYNRVNTGELFF; DNA: TGTGCCAGCAGTTACAACAGGGTTAACACCGGGGAGCTGTTTTTT
D: .; V: TRBV27; J: TRBJ1-5; CDR3: CASFFLYQPQHF; DNA: TGTGCCAGTTTTTTCCTTTATCAGCCCCAGCATTTT
D: TRBD1; V: TRBV4-1; J: TRBJ1-2; CDR3: CASSQEPPVGRQGRGYGYTF; DNA: TGCGCCAGCAGCCAAGAGCCCCCAGTCGGTAGACAGGGCCGAGGCTATGGCTACACCTTC
D: .; V: TRBV19; J: TRBJ1-6; CDR3: CASSIQAGDNSPLHF; DNA: TGTGCCAGTAGTATCCAGGCAGGGGATAATTCACCCCTCCACTTT
D: .; V: TRBV6-1; J: TRBJ1-2; CDR3: CASSERGGYTF; DNA: TGTGCCAGCAGTGAAAGGGGTGGCTACACCTTC
D: .; V: TRBV5-6; J: TRBJ2-5; CDR3: CASSLYGYGQYF; DNA: TGTGCCAGCAGCTTGTATGGGTACGGGCAGTACTTC
D: .; V: TRBV9; J: TRBJ1-1; CDR3: CASSREPNTEAFF; DNA: TGTGCCAGCAGCCGGGAACCGAACACTGAAGCTTTCTTT
D: TRBD2; V: TRBV7-6; J: TRBJ2-1; CDR3: CASSLSGGAYEQFF; DNA: TGTGCCAGCAGCTTAAGCGGGGGGGCATATGAGCAGTTCTTC
D: TRBD2; V: TRBV4-1; J: TRBJ2-7; CDR3: CASSQGRGVYYEQYF; DNA: TGCGCCAGCAGCCAAGGACGGGGGGTATACTACGAGCAGTACTTC
D: TRBD1; V: TRBV6-5; J: TRBJ2-5; CDR3: CASRSTGEETQYF; DNA: TGTGCCAGCAGGTCGACAGGGGAAGAGACCCAGTACTTC
D: TRBD1; V: TRBV4-3; J: TRBJ1-3; CDR3: CASSQYGTGRGNTIYF; DNA: TGCGCCAGCAGCCAGTACGGGACAGGGAGGGGAAACACCATATATTTT
D: .; V: TRBV7-6; J: TRBJ2-5; CDR3: CASSLVGRAETQYF; DNA: TGTGCCAGCAGCTTAGTTGGCAGGGCGGAGACCCAGTACTTC
D: TRBD2; V: TRBV9; J: TRBJ2-2; CDR3: CASSAGGPNTGELFF; DNA: TGTGCCAGCAGCGCGGGGGGGCCCAACACCGGGGAGCTGTTTTTT
D: TRBD1; V: TRBV19; J: TRBJ2-2; CDR3: CASRGQQGAPIGELFF; DNA: TGTGCCAGTAGAGGCCAACAGGGGGCGCCGATCGGGGAGCTGTTTTTT
D: TRBD1; V: TRBV2; J: TRBJ1-3; CDR3: CASHTDRTTGNTIYF; DNA: TGTGCCAGCCATACGGACAGGACAACTGGAAACACCATATATTTT
D: TRBD1; V: TRBV4-1; J: TRBJ2-7; CDR3: CASSQEAGGGYEQYF; DNA: TGCGCCAGCAGCCAAGAGGCAGGGGGCGGATACGAGCAGTACTTC
D: TRBD1; V: TRBV2; J: TRBJ2-7; CDR3: CASRTGKYEQYF; DNA: TGTGCCAGCAGGACAGGGAAATACGAGCAGTACTTC
D: TRBD2; V: TRBV4-1; J: TRBJ2-3; CDR3: CASSLTLAGTDTQYF; DNA: TGCGCCAGCAGCCTCACACTAGCGGGCACAGATACGCAGTATTTT
D: TRBD1; V: TRBV4-1; J: TRBJ1-2; CDR3: CASSQDEVRGANYGYTF; DNA: TGCGCCAGCAGCCAAGACGAGGTCAGGGGGGCGAACTATGGCTACACCTTC
D: TRBD1; V: TRBV6-1; J: TRBJ1-6; CDR3: CASSEAQGANSSPLHF; DNA: TGTGCCAGCAGTGAAGCACAGGGGGCGAATAGTTCACCCCTCCACTTT
D: TRBD1; V: TRBV6-1; J: TRBJ2-7; CDR3: CASRGQGRSYEQYF; DNA: TGTGCCAGCAGGGGACAGGGCCGGTCCTACGAGCAGTACTTC
D: .; V: TRBV30; J: TRBJ2-7; CDR3: CAWSSGPATEQYF; DNA: TGTGCCTGGAGTTCTGGGCCCGCGACCGAGCAGTACTTC
D: .; V: TRBV25-1; J: TRBJ2-7; CDR3: CASSDTYEQYF; DNA: TGTGCCAGCAGTGATACGTACGAGCAGTACTTC
D: TRBD2; V: TRBV10-3; J: TRBJ2-5; CDR3: CAISESGGEETQYF; DNA: TGTGCCATCAGTGAGTCGGGAGGGGAAGAGACCCAGTACTTC
D: TRBD2; V: TRBV11-2; J: TRBJ2-7; CDR3: CASRPGGMTYEQYF; DNA: TGTGCCAGCAGACCCGGGGGGATGACCTACGAGCAGTACTTC
D: .; V: TRBV5-6; J: TRBJ1-6; CDR3: CASSPTPGPREALHF; DNA: TGTGCCAGCAGTCCGACCCCGGGACCCCGGGAGGCCCTCCACTTT
D: .; V: TRBV7-9; J: TRBJ2-1; CDR3: CASTDSRDEQFF; DNA: TGTGCCAGCACGGATAGCCGCGATGAGCAGTTCTTC
D: .; V: TRBV7-8; J: TRBJ1-1; CDR3: CASSTSMATEAFF; DNA: TGTGCCAGCAGCACCTCAATGGCCACTGAAGCTTTCTTT
D: TRBD1; V: TRBV27; J: TRBJ1-6; CDR3: CASSLAATGGVSPLHF; DNA: TGTGCCAGCAGTCTAGCCGCTACAGGGGGCGTTTCACCCCTCCACTTT
D: TRBD2; V: TRBV4-1; J: TRBJ2-7; CDR3: CASSQDGGTGLEQYF; DNA: TGCGCCAGCAGCCAAGACGGGGGGACTGGCCTGGAGCAGTACTTC
D: .; V: TRBV7-2; J: TRBJ2-7; CDR3: CASSLEGSSSYEQYF; DNA: TGTGCCAGCAGCTTAGAAGGTTCTAGCTCCTACGAGCAGTACTTC
D: TRBD1; V: TRBV5-5; J: TRBJ2-6; CDR3: CASSTGQGALGANVLTF; DNA: TGTGCCAGCAGCACGGGACAGGGGGCGCTTGGGGCCAACGTCCTGACTTTC
D: TRBD1; V: TRBV9; J: TRBJ1-1; CDR3: CASSSQDRANTEAFF; DNA: TGTGCCAGCAGCAGCCAGGACAGGGCAAACACTGAAGCTTTCTTT
D: TRBD2; V: TRBV27; J: TRBJ2-3; CDR3: CASSPSPGGDTQYF; DNA: TGTGCCAGCAGTCCTTCTCCGGGGGGAGATACGCAGTATTTT
D: TRBD1; V: TRBV27; J: TRBJ1-2; CDR3: CASSRDRVGDYGYTF; DNA: TGTGCCAGCAGTCGCGACAGGGTTGGTGACTATGGCTACACCTTC
D: TRBD1; V: TRBV9; J: TRBJ1-3; CDR3: CASSGNRGHSGNTIYF; DNA: TGTGCCAGCAGCGGGAACAGGGGCCACTCTGGAAACACCATATATTTT
D: .; V: TRBV30; J: TRBJ1-2; CDR3: CAWSPIRGQWVGVSYTF; DNA: TGTGCCTGGAGCCCAATCCGAGGGCAGTGGGTTGGTGTGAGCTACACCTTC
D: .; V: TRBV7-9; J: TRBJ1-2; CDR3: CASSSSVDRHYGYTF; DNA: TGTGCCAGCAGCTCTTCGGTAGACAGGCACTATGGCTACACCTTC
D: TRBD2; V: TRBV25-1; J: TRBJ2-5; CDR3: CASSDPSGEETQYF; DNA: TGTGCCAGCAGTGACCCTAGCGGGGAAGAGACCCAGTACTTC
D: .; V: TRBV19; J: TRBJ1-2; CDR3: CASSMRGLDGYTF; DNA: TGTGCCAGTAGTATGCGGGGATTGGATGGCTACACCTTC
D: .; V: TRBV5-8; J: TRBJ2-5; CDR3: CASSFAGLKGETQYF; DNA: TGTGCCAGCAGCTTTGCAGGGTTGAAGGGAGAGACCCAGTACTTC
D: TRBD2; V: TRBV30; J: TRBJ2-7; CDR3: CTCHGLAGVYEQYF; DNA: TGTACCTGCCACGGACTAGCGGGGGTCTACGAGCAGTACTTC
D: TRBD1; V: TRBV2; J: TRBJ2-3; CDR3: CASQGASTDTQYF; DNA: TGTGCCAGCCAGGGGGCAAGCACAGATACGCAGTATTTT
D: TRBD1; V: TRBV19; J: TRBJ1-5; CDR3: CASSRDREVQPQHF; DNA: TGTGCCAGTAGTAGGGACAGGGAAGTTCAGCCCCAGCATTTT
D: TRBD1; V: TRBV7-2; J: TRBJ1-1; CDR3: CASSPDGDRGTEAFF; DNA: TGTGCCAGCAGCCCGGATGGGGACAGGGGCACTGAAGCTTTCTTT
D: .; V: TRBV15; J: TRBJ2-7; CDR3: CATSRGRDNSYEQYF; DNA: TGTGCCACCAGCAGAGGAAGGGACAATTCCTACGAGCAGTACTTC
D: .; V: TRBV18; J: TRBJ1-1; CDR3: CASSPGGGGTEAFF; DNA: TGTGCCAGCTCACCGGGGGGAGGAGGCACTGAAGCTTTCTTT
D: TRBD1; V: TRBV18; J: TRBJ2-7; CDR3: CASSAKQGALGEQYF; DNA: TGTGCCAGCTCAGCTAAACAGGGGGCGCTTGGCGAGCAGTACTTC
D: TRBD1; V: TRBV2; J: TRBJ2-7; CDR3: CASRGRTGGEQYF; DNA: TGTGCCAGCAGAGGGCGGACAGGGGGCGAGCAGTACTTC
D: TRBD2; V: TRBV7-9; J: TRBJ2-3; CDR3: CASSQAGGPYTQYF; DNA: TGTGCCAGCAGCCAAGCGGGGGGGCCGTATACGCAGTATTTT
D: .; V: TRBV30; J: TRBJ1-4; CDR3: CAWSFGGFGEKLFF; DNA: TGTGCCTGGAGTTTTGGGGGCTTCGGTGAAAAACTGTTTTTT